This T cell receptor beta chain stems from a study of CD8+CD57+ T cells in acquired aplastic anemia. Overall study context: The study obtained about 10.8 million reads on average for CD4+ cells from healthy donors. Study-wide results and limits: The same twenty-nine CD8+ CDR3 sequences occurred in patients and in controls. Between patients and controls, CD8+ Simpson's diversity did not vary significantly.

The template for TCR beta VDJ and CDR3 sequence profiling was genomic DNA. TCRdb analysed the reads with MiXCR anew, one entry per CDR3 protein. In the table there are 65,000 or so distinct CDR3 sequences, 55% of which are singletons. In regard to this clonotype: The antigen remains unidentified.

The length of the CDR3 is 15 residues. Per germline, CDR1 MGHDK and CDR2 SYGVNS. V shed 10 bases and J 7 bases; nucleotides not matched to a gene: 19. The V gene is TRBV25-1, the J gene TRBJ2-7; 7 nucleotides agree with TRBD1. This receptor was identified in a human donor in good health, serving as a control. Sequencing input: sorted CD4+, CD8+, or CD8+CD57+ T cells (not recorded which) from PBMCs. This CDR3 reads CATLAGTANTGEQYF. The CDR3 bases are TGTGCCACCCTGGCCGGGACAGCGAACACCGGGGAGCAGTACTTC.